The clone carrying this T cell receptor (beta chain) was found once. Assay: immunoSEQ multiplex PCR; the TCRdb copy retains only in-frame clones and omits some. The data contain approximately 260,000 clones, roughly 84% of them singletons. The sample belongs to a study of blood T cell repertoires in COVID-19. About the study: Acute and convalescent COVID-19 specimens originated in the United States, Italy and Spain. Nucleic acid was either cDNA or gDNA, and it came from T cells, B-cell-depleted T cells, or PBMCs.

The J segment lost 8 bases and the V segment lost 9 bases, leaving 13 bases of the junction unmatched. The CDR3 contains 14 residues. Germline values: CDR1 SNHLY, CDR2 FYNNEI. This receptor was obtained from a woman between 40 and 50 years old with active or convalescent COVID-19. The rearrangement links TRBV2 to TRBJ1-5; 7 bases map to TRBD1. Sequencing was done on a sample of peripheral blood. This chain's CDR3 is CASSRTGADKPQHF. The CDR3 nucleotides read TGTGCCAGTTCTCGAACAGGGGCTGATAAGCCCCAGCATTTT.